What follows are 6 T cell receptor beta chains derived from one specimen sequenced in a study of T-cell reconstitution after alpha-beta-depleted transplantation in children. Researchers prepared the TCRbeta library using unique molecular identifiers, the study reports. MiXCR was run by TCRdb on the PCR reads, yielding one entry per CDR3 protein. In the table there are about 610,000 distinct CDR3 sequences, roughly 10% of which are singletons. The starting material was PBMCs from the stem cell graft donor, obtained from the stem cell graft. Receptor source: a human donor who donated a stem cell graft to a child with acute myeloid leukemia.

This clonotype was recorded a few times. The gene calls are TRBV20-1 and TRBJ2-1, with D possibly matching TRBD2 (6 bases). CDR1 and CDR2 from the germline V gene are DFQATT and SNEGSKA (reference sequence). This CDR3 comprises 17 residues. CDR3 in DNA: TGCAGCCAGATGCTAGATCCCATCCGGGAGCACTACAATGAGCAGTTCTTC. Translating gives CSQMLDPIREHYNEQFF.

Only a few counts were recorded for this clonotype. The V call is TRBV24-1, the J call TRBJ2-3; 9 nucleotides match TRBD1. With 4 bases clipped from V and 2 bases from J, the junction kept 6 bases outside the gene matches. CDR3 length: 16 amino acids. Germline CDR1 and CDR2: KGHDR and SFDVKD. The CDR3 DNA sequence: TGTGCCACCAGTGACCGGGACAGGGATACCACAGATACGCAGTATTTT. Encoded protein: CATSDRDRDTTDTQYF.

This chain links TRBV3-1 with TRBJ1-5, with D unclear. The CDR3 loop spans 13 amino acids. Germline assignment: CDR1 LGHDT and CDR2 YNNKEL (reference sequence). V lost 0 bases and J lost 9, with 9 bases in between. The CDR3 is CASSQDMGAPQHF. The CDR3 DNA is TGTGCCAGCAGCCAAGATATGGGCGCGCCCCAGCATTTT. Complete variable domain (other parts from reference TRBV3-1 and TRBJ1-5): DTAVSQTPKYLVTQMGNDKSIKCEQNLGHDTMYWYKQDSKKFLKIMFSYNNKELIINETVPNRFSPKSPDKAHLNLHINSLELGDSAVYFCASSQDMGAPQHFGDGTRLSIL.

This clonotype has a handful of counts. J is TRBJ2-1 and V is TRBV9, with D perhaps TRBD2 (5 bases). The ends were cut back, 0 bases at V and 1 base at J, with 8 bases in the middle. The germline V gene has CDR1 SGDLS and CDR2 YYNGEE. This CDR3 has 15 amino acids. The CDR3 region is CASSVDSVSYNEQFF. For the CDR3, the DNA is TGTGCCAGCAGCGTAGATAGCGTATCCTACAATGAGCAGTTCTTC.

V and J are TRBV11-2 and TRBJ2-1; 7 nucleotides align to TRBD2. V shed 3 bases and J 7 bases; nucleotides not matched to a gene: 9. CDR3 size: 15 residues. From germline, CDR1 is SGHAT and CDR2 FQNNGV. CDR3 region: CASSFGAGRRNEQFF. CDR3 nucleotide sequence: TGTGCCAGCAGCTTTGGAGCGGGGAGAAGGAATGAGCAGTTCTTC.

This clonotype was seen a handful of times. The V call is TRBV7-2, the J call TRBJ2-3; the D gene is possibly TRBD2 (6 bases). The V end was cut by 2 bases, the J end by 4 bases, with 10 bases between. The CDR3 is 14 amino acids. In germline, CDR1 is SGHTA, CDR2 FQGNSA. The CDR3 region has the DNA TGTGCCAGCAGCTTACACCTAGCGTCAGATACGCAGTATTTT. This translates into CASSLHLASDTQYF.